This T cell receptor (beta chain) was retrieved from a study of blood T cell repertoires in COVID-19. Study details: The United States, Italy and Spain were the sources of the acute and convalescent COVID-19 samples. T cells, B-cell-depleted T cells, or PBMCs supplied cDNA or gDNA.

V was shortened by 6 bases and J by 10 bases, with 25 bases between the two germline ends. Germline CDR1 and CDR2: LNHDA and SQIVND (reference sequence). CDR3 length: 17 amino acids. This clone was detected a few times. Assay used: immunoSEQ multiplex PCR; TCRdb lists only in-frame clones, some missing. The sample consists of 120,000 or so clones, approximately 80% of them appearing once. Input material: peripheral blood. This sequence joins TRBV19 and TRBJ1-6, with D maybe TRBD1 (5 bases). This clonotype originated in a man aged 45 to 65 with acute or convalescent COVID-19. This CDR3 reads CASSFTHQGRVKSPLHF. For the CDR3, the DNA is TGTGCCAGTAGCTTCACTCATCAGGGAAGAGTTAAGTCACCCCTCCACTTT.